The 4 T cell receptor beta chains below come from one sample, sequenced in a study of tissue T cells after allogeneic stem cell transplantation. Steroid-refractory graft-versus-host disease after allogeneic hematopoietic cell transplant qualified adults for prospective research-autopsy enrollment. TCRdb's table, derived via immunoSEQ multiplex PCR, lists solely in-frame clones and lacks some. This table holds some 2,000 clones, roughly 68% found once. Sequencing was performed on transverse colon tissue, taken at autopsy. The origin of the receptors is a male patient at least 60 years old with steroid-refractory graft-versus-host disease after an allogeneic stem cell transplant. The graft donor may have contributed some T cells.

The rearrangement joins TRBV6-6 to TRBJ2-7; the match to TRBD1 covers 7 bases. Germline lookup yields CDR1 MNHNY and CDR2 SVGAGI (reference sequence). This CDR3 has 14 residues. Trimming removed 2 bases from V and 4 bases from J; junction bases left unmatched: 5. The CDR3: CASSYGRGSYEQYF. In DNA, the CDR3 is TGTGCCAGCAGTTACGGCAGGGGGAGTTACGAGCAGTACTTC.

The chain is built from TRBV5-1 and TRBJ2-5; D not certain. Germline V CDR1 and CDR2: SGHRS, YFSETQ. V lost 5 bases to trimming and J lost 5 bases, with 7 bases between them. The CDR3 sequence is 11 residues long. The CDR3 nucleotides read TGCGCCAGCAGGGCTGCGGAGACCCAGTACTTC. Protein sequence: CASRAAETQYF.

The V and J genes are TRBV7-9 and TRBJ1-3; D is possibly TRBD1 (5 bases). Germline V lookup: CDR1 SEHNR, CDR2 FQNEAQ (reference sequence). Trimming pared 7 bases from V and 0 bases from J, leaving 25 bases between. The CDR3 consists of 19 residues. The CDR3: CASTGRTMTSLYSGNTIYF. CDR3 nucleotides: TGTGCCAGCACGGGCAGGACAATGACCTCCTTGTACTCTGGAAACACCATATATTTT.

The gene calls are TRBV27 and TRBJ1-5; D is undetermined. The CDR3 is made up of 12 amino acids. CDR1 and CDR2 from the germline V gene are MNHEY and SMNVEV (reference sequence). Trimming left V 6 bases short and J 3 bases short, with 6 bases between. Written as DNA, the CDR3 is TGTGCCAGCAGCAGACTCAATCAGCCCCAGCATTTT. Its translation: CASSRLNQPQHF.